This T cell receptor beta chain was captured by sequencing in a study of neurological immune-mediated disorders. TCRdb re-called the 5' RACE reads through MiXCR, storing one row per CDR3 protein. The sample carries around 56,000 distinct CDR3 sequences, around 24% recorded once. The sample's time point: technical triplicate 2. Germline values: CDR1 SEHNR, CDR2 FQNEAQ (reference sequence). The CDR3 is 15 amino acids. V was clipped by 5 bases and J by 4 bases, with 17 bases between them. The origin of this receptor is a man aged 55 to 70 with HTLV-1-associated myelopathy (HAM/TSP). Sequences were obtained from PBMCs. The rearrangement links TRBV7-9 to TRBJ1-2; possible D gene TRBD1, 5 bases. The CDR3 here is CASSPQHGGGYGYTF. In nucleotides, the CDR3 is TGTGCCAGCAGCCCCCAGCACGGGGGAGGCTATGGCTACACCTTC.